What follows are 23 T cell receptor beta chains derived from one specimen sequenced in a study of blood T cell repertoires in COVID-19. Some clones are missing from TCRdb's copy, which holds only in-frame ones; the method was immunoSEQ multiplex PCR. The sample consists of around 120,000 clones, roughly 80% of them appearing once. Sequencing was carried out using peripheral blood. Every receptor here comes from a man in his 70s with active or convalescent COVID-19.

This clone was counted a few times. The V gene is TRBV6-5, the J gene TRBJ1-1; the D is unclear. V dropped 11 bases and J dropped 1 base, with 8 bases sitting between them. Germline assignment: CDR1 MNHEY and CDR2 SVGAGI. The CDR3 is made up of 11 amino acids. This CDR3 is CAAEGNTEAFF. The CDR3, as DNA: TGTGCCGCCGAGGGGAACACTGAAGCTTTCTTT.

The rearrangement links TRBV6-1 to TRBJ2-3, with D possibly TRBD2 on 7 matching bases. The CDR3 contains 14 residues. V was trimmed by 3 bases and J by 3 bases, leaving 10 bases between them. Germline V CDR1 and CDR2: MNHNS, SASEGT. This CDR3 is CASSEGGQTDTQYF. For the CDR3, the DNA is TGTGCCAGCAGTGAGGGGGGGCAAACAGATACGCAGTATTTT.

The rearrangement links TRBV30 to TRBJ1-2; TRBD1 matches at 9 bases. CDR3 length: 14 amino acids. Germline V gene data show CDR1 as GTSNPN and CDR2 as SVGIG (reference sequence). The V gene end was trimmed by 2 bases and the J gene end by 7 bases; junction bases not matched to a gene: 8. The CDR3: CAWSLTGTGFGYTF. The CDR3 bases are TGTGCCTGGAGTTTAACAGGGACAGGGTTTGGCTACACCTTC.

The rearrangement joins TRBV6-5 to TRBJ1-1; TRBD1 might be the D (5 bases). Germline V gene data show CDR1 as MNHEY and CDR2 as SVGAGI. This CDR3 has 15 amino acids. Trimming cost V 5 bases and J 1 base, with 14 bases left between them. The chain's CDR3 is CASSPWRGKNTEAFF. The CDR3 DNA is TGTGCCAGCAGTCCTTGGCGGGGGAAGAACACTGAAGCTTTCTTT.

Written as DNA, the CDR3 is TGTGCCAGCAGCTTAGGGCGGGGGCACGCCTACGAGCAGTACTTC. Translation gives CASSLGRGHAYEQYF. The genes are TRBV7-9 and TRBJ2-7, with TRBD2 as a possible D gene (7 bases). Germline loops: CDR1 SEHNR, CDR2 FQNEAQ (reference sequence). This CDR3 has 15 residues. Trimming shortened V by 1 base and J by 2 bases, and 12 bases separated the two germline ends.

This clone was detected a few times. Other DNA sequences within the sample encode an identical CDR3. The chain joins TRBV12-3 or TRBV12-4 to TRBJ1-2; D gene uncertain. Trimming stripped 3 bases from V and 8 bases from J, with 10 bases between. The CDR3 length is 12 residues. CDR3 region: CASSFRGEGYTF. As DNA, the CDR3 is TGTGCCAGCAGTTTCCGGGGAGAGGGCTACACCTTC.

The chain links TRBV24-1 to TRBJ1-5; 9 nucleotides agree with TRBD1. The germline V gene encodes CDR1 KGHDR and CDR2 SFDVKD. V was pared by 1 base and J by 7 bases, with 4 bases of the junction left unmatched. This CDR3 has 15 residues. CDR3 DNA sequence: TGTGCCACCAGTGATTTTCGGGACAGGGTCCAGCCCCAGCATTTT. Translated: CATSDFRDRVQPQHF.

The chain combines TRBV5-1 with TRBJ1-1; TRBD1 is a possible D gene (6 bases). The CDR3 extends over 15 amino acids. V lost 4 bases and J 1 base, leaving 14 bases between the germline ends. The germline gives CDR1 SGHRS, CDR2 YFSETQ. In nucleotides, the CDR3 is TGCGCCAGCAGCCAACAGGGTACGGGGAACACTGAAGCTTTCTTT. Its translation: CASSQQGTGNTEAFF.

This chain uses TRBV19 with TRBJ2-1; no definite D call. V gave up 3 bases and J gave up 0 bases, with 9 bases separating them. CDR1 and CDR2 (germline): LNHDA, SQIVND (reference sequence). The CDR3 length is 15 residues. CDR3 nucleotide sequence: TGTGCCAGTAGTATGGTCTCGAGCTCCTACAATGAGCAGTTCTTC. This codes for CASSMVSSSYNEQFF. Looking up the rest from reference TRBV19 and TRBJ2-1 gives the full variable domain: DGGITQSPKYLFRKEGQNVTLSCEQNLNHDAMYWYRQDPGQGLRLIYYSQIVNDFQKGDIAEGYSVSREKKESFPLTVTSAQKNPTAFYLCASSMVSSSYNEQFFGPGTRLTVL.

The chain combines TRBV29-1 with TRBJ1-5; TRBD1 is a possible D gene (6 bases). V gave up 3 bases and J gave up 7 bases, with 16 bases separating them. This CDR3 spans 14 amino acids. The V gene's germline CDR1 is SQVTM and CDR2 ANQGSEA. This CDR3 reads CSVEGQGRGQPQHF. The CDR3 region has the DNA TGCAGCGTTGAGGGGCAGGGCAGGGGCCAGCCCCAGCATTTT.

The gene calls are TRBV6-4 and TRBJ2-3, with D maybe TRBD1 (6 bases). This CDR3 has 18 amino acids. Trimming stripped 3 bases from V and 6 bases from J, with 25 bases between. Per the germline V gene, CDR1 is MRHNA and CDR2 is SNTAGT. The CDR3 region is CASSERPSPGALGDTQYF. CDR3 coding DNA: TGTGCCAGCAGTGAACGCCCTTCACCAGGGGCACTGGGGGATACGCAGTATTTT.

The chain carries TRBV10-2 and TRBJ2-6; D is ambiguous. This CDR3 has 15 amino acids. The germline V and J ends were trimmed by 3 bases and 2 bases, with 8 bases remaining between them. The germline CDR1 and CDR2 sequences are WSHSY and SAAADI. The CDR3 spells CASSDQRAGANVLTF. CDR3 nucleotides: TGCGCCAGCAGTGACCAAAGAGCTGGGGCCAACGTCCTGACTTTC.

The chain links TRBV7-3 to TRBJ2-3, with 13 bases matching TRBD2. Germline CDR1 reads SGHTA; CDR2 reads FQGTGA. This CDR3 has 17 amino acids. V was pared by 5 bases and J by 3 bases, with 8 bases of the junction left unmatched. The CDR3 DNA is TGTGCCAGCAGCCCATATACGACTAGCGGGAGGACAGATACGCAGTATTTT. Its translation is CASSPYTTSGRTDTQYF.

The gene calls are TRBV19 and TRBJ2-1, with a weak D call TRBD2 (6 bases). The CDR3 has 17 residues. CDR1 is LNHDA and CDR2 is SQIVND in the germline V gene (reference sequence). Trimming cost V 0 bases and J 7 bases, with 19 bases left between them. Here the CDR3 reads CASSIDLRGKRRNEQFF. Here the CDR3 DNA reads TGTGCCAGTAGTATAGATCTCCGGGGGAAAAGGAGGAATGAGCAGTTCTTC.

The chain carries TRBV18 and TRBJ1-2; TRBD1 aligns across 8 bases. Germline V CDR1 and CDR2: KGHSH, LQKENI. Losses at the gene ends were 3 bases for V and 0 bases for J; bases not matched to a gene: 3. The CDR3 covers 15 residues. CDR3 in amino acids: CASSPGTGANYGYTF. The CDR3, as DNA: TGTGCCAGCTCACCTGGGACAGGAGCTAACTATGGCTACACCTTC.

This clone has a single count. The chain is built from TRBV19 and TRBJ2-2; 7 nucleotides line up with TRBD2. V lost 1 base, J lost 3 bases, and 5 bases stayed unmatched. The CDR3 extends over 16 amino acids. Looked up from germline, CDR1 is LNHDA and CDR2 is SQIVND (reference sequence). CDR3 residues: CASSIGLAGYTGELFF. In nucleotides, the CDR3 is TGTGCCAGTAGTATAGGATTAGCGGGCTACACCGGGGAGCTGTTTTTT.

This clone came up once. The chain employs TRBV5-4 and TRBJ1-2; 8 nucleotides match TRBD1. Trimming at V came to 2 bases and at J to 7 bases, leaving 10 bases not matched to a gene. Germline lookup yields CDR1 SGHNT and CDR2 YYREEE (reference sequence). The CDR3 runs to 15 residues. The CDR3 protein is CASSLGQGSSLGYTF. CDR3 sequence (DNA): TGTGCCAGCAGCTTAGGACAGGGATCCAGTCTTGGCTACACCTTC. Full variable domain (remainder filled in from reference TRBV5-4 and TRBJ1-2): ETGVTQSPTHLIKTRGQQVTLRCSSQSGHNTVSWYQQALGQGPQFIFQYYREEENGRGNFPPRFSGLQFPNYSSELNVNALELDDSALYLCASSLGQGSSLGYTFGSGTRLTVV.

The chain joins TRBV5-4 to TRBJ2-2; TRBD2 aligns across 8 bases. Per the germline V gene, CDR1 is SGHNT and CDR2 is YYREEE (reference sequence). CDR3 size: 16 residues. V lost 0 bases to trimming and J lost 5 bases; unmatched junction nucleotides: 6. CDR3 DNA: TGTGCCAGCAGCTTGGGCGGGGGGCGCCGAACCGGGGAGCTGTTTTTT. Translated, it gives CASSLGGGRRTGELFF.

The chain links TRBV5-1 to TRBJ2-5; 11 bases match TRBD2. Germline V lookup: CDR1 SGHRS, CDR2 YFSETQ. Trimming removed 6 bases from V and 4 bases from J; junction bases left unmatched: 5. The CDR3 runs 14 residues. The CDR3 is CASKIGLAGETQYF. For the CDR3, the DNA is TGCGCCAGCAAGATAGGACTAGCGGGAGAGACCCAGTACTTC.

The chain is built from TRBV11-2 and TRBJ1-2, with D tentatively TRBD1 (6 bases). V was pared by 2 bases and J by 8 bases, with 15 bases between. Germline V gene data show CDR1 as SGHAT and CDR2 as FQNNGV. CDR3 length equals 14 residues. The CDR3 reads CASSLIQGIDGYTF. CDR3 DNA: TGTGCCAGCAGCTTAATACAGGGAATTGACGGCTACACCTTC.

This clone was recorded a few times. This chain joins TRBV11-2 and TRBJ1-2; 7 nucleotides agree with TRBD1. Germline loops: CDR1 SGHAT, CDR2 FQNNGV. This CDR3 comprises 15 residues. Losses at the gene ends were 5 bases for V and 6 bases for J; bases not matched to a gene: 12. In nucleotides, the CDR3 is TGTGCCAGCAGCCCCCGACAGGGACACACTCATGGCTACACCTTC. Translating gives CASSPRQGHTHGYTF.

The chain couples TRBV12-3 or TRBV12-4 to TRBJ2-3; possible D gene TRBD1, 5 bases. CDR3 length: 12 amino acids. V lost 4 bases and J 9 bases, leaving 11 bases between the germline ends. CDR3 in amino acids: CASSWGEATQYF. In DNA form, the CDR3 reads TGTGCCAGCAGTTGGGGCGAAGCCACGCAGTATTTT.

The chain uses TRBV14 and TRBJ1-1; D is perhaps TRBD1 (6 bases). V dropped 9 bases and J dropped 1 base, with 9 bases sitting between them. The CDR3 runs to 12 residues. Germline values: CDR1 SGHDN, CDR2 FVKESK. The CDR3 DNA reads as TGTGCCAGTACAGGGTCGAACACTGAAGCTTTCTTT. Protein: CASTGSNTEAFF.